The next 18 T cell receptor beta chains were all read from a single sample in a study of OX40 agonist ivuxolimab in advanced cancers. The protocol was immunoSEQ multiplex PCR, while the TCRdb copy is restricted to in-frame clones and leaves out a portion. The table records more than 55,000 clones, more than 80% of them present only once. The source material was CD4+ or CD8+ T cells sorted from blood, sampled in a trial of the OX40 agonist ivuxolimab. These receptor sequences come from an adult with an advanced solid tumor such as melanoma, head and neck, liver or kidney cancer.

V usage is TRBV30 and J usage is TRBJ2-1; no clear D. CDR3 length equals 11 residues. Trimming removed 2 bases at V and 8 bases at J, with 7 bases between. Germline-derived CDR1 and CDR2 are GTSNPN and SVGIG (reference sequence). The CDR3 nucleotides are TGTGCCTGGAGTCATCAGGATGAGCAGTTCTTC. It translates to CAWSHQDEQFF.

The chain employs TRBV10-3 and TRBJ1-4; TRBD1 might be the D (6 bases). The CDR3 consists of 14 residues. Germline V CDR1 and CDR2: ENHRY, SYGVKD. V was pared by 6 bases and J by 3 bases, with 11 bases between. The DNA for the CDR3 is TGTGCCATCAGACCTGGGACACCTAATGAAAAACTGTTTTTT. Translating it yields CAIRPGTPNEKLFF.

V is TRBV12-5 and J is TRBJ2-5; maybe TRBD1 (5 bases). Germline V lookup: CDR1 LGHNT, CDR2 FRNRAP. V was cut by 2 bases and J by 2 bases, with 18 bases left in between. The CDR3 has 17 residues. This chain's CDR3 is CASGLSYGRVGQETQYF. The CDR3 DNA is TGTGCTAGTGGTTTGTCTTACGGCAGGGTGGGACAAGAGACCCAGTACTTC.

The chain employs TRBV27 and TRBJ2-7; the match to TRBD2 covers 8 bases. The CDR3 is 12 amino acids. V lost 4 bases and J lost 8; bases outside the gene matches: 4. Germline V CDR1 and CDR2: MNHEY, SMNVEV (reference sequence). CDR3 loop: CASSSGLAKQYF. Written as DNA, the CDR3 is TGTGCCAGCAGTTCCGGACTAGCAAAGCAGTACTTC.

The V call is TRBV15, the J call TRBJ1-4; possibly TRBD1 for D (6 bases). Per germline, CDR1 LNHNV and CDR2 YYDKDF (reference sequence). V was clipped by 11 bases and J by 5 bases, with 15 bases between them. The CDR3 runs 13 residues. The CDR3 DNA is TGTGCCGTCCGCAGGGGAGGGAATGAAAAACTGTTTTTT. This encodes CAVRRGGNEKLFF.

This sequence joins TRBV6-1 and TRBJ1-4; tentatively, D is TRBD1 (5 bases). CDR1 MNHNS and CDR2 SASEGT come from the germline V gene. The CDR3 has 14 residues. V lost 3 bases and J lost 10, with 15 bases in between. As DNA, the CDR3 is TGTGCCAGCAGTGATAGTGACAGTCGACGAAAACTGTTTTTT. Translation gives CASSDSDSRRKLFF.

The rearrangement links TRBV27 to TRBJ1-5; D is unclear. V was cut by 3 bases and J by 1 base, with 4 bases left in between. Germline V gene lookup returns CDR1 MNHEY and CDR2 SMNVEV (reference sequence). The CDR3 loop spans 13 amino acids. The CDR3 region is CASSFRSNQPQHF. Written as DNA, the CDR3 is TGTGCCAGCAGTTTCCGGAGCAATCAGCCCCAGCATTTT.

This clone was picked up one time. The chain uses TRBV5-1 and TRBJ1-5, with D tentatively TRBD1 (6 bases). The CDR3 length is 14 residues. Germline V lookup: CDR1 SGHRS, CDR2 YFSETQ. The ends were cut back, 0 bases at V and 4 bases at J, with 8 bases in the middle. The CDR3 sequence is CASSLGDKNQPQHF. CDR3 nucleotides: TGCGCCAGCAGCTTGGGGGACAAAAATCAGCCCCAGCATTTT.

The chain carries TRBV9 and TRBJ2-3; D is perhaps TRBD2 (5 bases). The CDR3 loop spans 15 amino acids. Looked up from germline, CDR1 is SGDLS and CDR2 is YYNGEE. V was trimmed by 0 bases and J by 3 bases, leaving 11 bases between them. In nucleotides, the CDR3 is TGTGCCAGCAGCGTAGTAGGGAGTGAGACAGATACGCAGTATTTT. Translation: CASSVVGSETDTQYF.

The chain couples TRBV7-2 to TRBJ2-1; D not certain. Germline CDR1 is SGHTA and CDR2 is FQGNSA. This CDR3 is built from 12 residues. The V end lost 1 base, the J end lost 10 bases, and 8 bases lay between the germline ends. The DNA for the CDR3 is TGTGCCAGCAGCTTAGGTGTAGTAGAGCAGTTCTTC. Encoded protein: CASSLGVVEQFF.

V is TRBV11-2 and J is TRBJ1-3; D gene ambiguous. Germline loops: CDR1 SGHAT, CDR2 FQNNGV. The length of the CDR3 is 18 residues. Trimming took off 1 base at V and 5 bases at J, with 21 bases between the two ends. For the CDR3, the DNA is TGTGCCAGCAGCTTAGGGGAGGCCCGCGGGAGTTTAAGAAACACCATATATTTT. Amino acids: CASSLGEARGSLRNTIYF. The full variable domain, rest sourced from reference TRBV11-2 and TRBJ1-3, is EAGVAQSPRYKIIEKRQSVAFWCNPISGHATLYWYQQILGQGPKLLIQFQNNGVVDDSQLPKDRFSAERLKGVDSTLKIQPAKLEDSAVYLCASSLGEARGSLRNTIYFGEGSWLTVV.

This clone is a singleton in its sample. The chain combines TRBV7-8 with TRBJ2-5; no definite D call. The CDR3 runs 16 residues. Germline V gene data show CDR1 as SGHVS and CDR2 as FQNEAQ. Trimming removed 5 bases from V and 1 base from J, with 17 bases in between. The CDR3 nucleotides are TGTGCCAGCAGCCCCCTGGGAAAGGGTAGCCAAGAGACCCAGTACTTC. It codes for CASSPLGKGSQETQYF.

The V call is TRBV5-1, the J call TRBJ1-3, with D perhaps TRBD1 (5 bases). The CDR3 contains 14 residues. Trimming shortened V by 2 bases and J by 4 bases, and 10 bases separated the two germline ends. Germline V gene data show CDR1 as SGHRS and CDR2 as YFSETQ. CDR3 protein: CASSLGGDGNTIYF. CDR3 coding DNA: TGCGCCAGCAGCTTAGGCGGGGACGGAAACACCATATATTTT.

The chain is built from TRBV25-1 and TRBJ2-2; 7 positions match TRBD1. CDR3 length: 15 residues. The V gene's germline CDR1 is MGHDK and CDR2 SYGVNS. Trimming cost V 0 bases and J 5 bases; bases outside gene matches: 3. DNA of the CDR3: TGTGCCAGCAGTGAATACGCAGGGGGTACCGGGGAGCTGTTTTTT. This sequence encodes CASSEYAGGTGELFF.

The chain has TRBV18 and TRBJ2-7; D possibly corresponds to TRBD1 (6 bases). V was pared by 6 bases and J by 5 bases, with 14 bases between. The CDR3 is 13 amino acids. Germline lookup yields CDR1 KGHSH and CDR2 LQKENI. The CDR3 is CASSRDYRDEQYF. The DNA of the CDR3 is TGTGCCAGCTCCCGGGATTACAGGGACGAGCAGTACTTC.

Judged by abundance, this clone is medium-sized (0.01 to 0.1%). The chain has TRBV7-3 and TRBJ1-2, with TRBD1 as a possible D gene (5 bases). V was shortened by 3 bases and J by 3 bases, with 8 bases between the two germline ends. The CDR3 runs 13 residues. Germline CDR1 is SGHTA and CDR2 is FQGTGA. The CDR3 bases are TGTGCCAGCAGCTTCGGAGGGGACTATGGCTACACCTTC. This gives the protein CASSFGGDYGYTF. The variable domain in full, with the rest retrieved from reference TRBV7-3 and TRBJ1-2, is GAGVSQTPSNKVTEKGKYVELRCDPISGHTALYWYRQSLGQGPEFLIYFQGTGAADDSGLPNDRFFAVRPEGSVSTLKIQRTERGDSAVYLCASSFGGDYGYTFGSGTRLTVV.

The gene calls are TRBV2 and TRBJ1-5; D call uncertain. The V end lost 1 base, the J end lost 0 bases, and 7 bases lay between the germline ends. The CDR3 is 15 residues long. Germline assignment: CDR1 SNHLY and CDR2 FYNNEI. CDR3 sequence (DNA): TGTGCCAGCAGTGAAGGACCCCTTAGCAATCAGCCCCAGCATTTT. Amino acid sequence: CASSEGPLSNQPQHF.

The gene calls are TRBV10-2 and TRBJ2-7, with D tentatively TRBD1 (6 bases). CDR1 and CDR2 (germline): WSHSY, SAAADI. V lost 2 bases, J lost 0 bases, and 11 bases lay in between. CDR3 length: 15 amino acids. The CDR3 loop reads CASSEMGHSSYEQYF. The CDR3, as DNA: TGCGCCAGCAGTGAGATGGGACATAGCTCCTACGAGCAGTACTTC.